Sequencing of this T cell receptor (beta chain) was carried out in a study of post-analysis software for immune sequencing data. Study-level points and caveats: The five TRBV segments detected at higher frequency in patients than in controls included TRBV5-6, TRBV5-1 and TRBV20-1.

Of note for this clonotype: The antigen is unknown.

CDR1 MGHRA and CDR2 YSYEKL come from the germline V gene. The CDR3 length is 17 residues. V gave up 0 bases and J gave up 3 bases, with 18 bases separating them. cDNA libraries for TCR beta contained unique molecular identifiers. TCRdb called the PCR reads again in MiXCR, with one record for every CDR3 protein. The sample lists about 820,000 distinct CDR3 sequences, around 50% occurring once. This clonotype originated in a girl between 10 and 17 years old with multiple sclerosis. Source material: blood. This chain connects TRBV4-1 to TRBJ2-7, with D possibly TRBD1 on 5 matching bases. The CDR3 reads CASSQDSKVKGLYEQYF. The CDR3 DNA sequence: TGCGCCAGCAGCCAAGATTCTAAGGTTAAGGGGCTCTACGAGCAGTACTTC.